This T cell receptor beta chain appears in the sequencing data of a study of T cells after yellow fever vaccination. Looking at the study overall: Any fraction with a low cell number was prepared using SMART-Seq v4 Ultra Low Input.

The germline V gene has CDR1 SGHTA and CDR2 FQGNSA. Unmatched junction bases numbered 4, after V lost 3 bases and J lost 2 bases. The CDR3 loop spans 14 amino acids. Study results and caveats: FACS-sorted repertoires might harbor abundant contaminating clonotypes from the bulk population.

Researchers made TCR cDNA using 5'RACE template switching, and this step added a universal primer site and UMIs. A single record per CDR3 protein comes from TCRdb applying MiXCR to the 5' RACE reads. The table shows about 240,000 distinct CDR3 sequences, with 3.6% occurring only once. This clonotype has a count of ten or more. Its antigen is undetermined. The clonotype originates from a man younger than 30 who received the YFV17D yellow fever vaccine. The rearrangement uses TRBV7-2 and TRBJ2-7; 7 bases match TRBD1. This specimen was PBMCs, taken 15 days after the yellow fever booster vaccination. CDR3 protein: CASSFLGQTYEQYF. The DNA for the CDR3 is TGTGCCAGCAGCTTCCTGGGACAGACCTACGAGCAGTACTTC.